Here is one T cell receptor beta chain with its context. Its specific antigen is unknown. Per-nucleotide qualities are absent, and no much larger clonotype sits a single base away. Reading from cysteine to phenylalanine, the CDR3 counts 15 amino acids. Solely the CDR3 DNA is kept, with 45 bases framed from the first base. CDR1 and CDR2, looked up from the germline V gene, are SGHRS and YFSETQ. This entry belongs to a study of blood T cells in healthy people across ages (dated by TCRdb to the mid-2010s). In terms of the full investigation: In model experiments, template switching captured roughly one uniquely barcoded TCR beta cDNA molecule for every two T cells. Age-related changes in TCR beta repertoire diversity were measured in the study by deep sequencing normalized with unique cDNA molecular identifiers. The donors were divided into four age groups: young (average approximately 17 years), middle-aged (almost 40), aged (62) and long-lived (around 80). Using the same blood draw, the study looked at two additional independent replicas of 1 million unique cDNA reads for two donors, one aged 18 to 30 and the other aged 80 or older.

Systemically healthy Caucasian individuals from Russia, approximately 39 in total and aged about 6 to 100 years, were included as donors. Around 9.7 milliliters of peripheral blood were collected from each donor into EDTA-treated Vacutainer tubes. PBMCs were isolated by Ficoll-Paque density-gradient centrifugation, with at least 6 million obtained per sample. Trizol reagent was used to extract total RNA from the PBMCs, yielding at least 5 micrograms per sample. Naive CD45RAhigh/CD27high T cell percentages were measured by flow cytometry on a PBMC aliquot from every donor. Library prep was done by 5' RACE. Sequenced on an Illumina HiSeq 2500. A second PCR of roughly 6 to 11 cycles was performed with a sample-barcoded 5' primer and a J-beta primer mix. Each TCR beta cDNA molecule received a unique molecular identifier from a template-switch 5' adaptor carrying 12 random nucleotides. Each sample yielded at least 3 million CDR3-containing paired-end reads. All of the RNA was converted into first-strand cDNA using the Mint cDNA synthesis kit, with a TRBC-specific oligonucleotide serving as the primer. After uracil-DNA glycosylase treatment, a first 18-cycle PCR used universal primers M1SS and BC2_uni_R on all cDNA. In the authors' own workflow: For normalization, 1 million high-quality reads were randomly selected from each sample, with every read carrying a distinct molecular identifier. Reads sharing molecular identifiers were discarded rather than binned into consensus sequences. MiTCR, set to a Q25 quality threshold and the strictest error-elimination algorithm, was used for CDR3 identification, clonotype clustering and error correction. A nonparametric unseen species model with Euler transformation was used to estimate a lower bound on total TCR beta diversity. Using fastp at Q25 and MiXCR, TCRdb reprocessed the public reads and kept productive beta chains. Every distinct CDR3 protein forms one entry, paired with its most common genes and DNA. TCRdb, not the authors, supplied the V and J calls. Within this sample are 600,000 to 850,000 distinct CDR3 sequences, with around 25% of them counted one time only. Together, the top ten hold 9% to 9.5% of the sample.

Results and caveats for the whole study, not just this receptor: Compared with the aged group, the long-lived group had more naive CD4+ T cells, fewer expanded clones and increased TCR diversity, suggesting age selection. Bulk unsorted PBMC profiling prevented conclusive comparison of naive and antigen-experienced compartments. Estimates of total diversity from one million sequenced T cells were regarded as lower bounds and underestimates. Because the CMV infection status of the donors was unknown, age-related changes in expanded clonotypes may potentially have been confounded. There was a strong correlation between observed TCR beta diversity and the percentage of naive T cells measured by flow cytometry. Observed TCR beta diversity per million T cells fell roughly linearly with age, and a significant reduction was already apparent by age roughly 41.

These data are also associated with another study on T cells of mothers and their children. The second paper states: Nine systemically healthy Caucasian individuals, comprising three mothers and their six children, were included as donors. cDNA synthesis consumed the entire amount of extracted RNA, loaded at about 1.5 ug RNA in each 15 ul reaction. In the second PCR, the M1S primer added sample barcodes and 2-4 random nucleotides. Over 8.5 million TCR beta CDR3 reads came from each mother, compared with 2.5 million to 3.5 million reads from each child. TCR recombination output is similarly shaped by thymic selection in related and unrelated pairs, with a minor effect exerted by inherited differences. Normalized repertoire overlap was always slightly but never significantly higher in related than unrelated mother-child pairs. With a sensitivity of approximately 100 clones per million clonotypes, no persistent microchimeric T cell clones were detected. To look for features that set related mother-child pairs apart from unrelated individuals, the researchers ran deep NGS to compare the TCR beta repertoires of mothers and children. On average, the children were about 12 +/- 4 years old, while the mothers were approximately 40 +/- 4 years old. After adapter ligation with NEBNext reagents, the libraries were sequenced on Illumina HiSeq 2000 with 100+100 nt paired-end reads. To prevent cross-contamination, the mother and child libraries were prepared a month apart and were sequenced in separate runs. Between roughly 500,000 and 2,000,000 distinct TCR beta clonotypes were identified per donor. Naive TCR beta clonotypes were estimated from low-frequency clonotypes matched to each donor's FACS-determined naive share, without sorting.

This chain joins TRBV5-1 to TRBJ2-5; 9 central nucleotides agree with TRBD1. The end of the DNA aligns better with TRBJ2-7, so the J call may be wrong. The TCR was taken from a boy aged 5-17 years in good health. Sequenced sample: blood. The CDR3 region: CASSLEGTGSYEQYF. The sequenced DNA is TGCGCCAGCAGCTTGGAGGGGACAGGGTCCTACGAGCAGTACTTC.